The 22 T cell receptor beta chains below come from one sample, sequenced in a study of shared clonotypes between healthy human individuals. Libraries were prepared by immunoSEQ multiplex PCR; TCRdb keeps only in-frame clonotypes and omits some of them. The data contain 2 million to 2.5 million clones, approximately 96% of them singletons. Material for sequencing was naive CD4+ T cells sorted from blood. As to subset: CD45RA+ positively selected. Receptor source: a man younger than 35 in good health.

The chain uses TRBV2 and TRBJ1-1; 7 bases are shared with TRBD1. The CDR3 consists of 15 residues. Per germline, CDR1 SNHLY and CDR2 FYNNEI. The trim removed 4 bases at V and 5 bases at J, leaving 10 bases unmatched. The CDR3 protein is CASSGEGRGVTEAFF. As DNA, the CDR3 is TGTGCCAGCAGTGGGGAAGGCAGGGGGGTGACTGAAGCTTTCTTT.

Notes on this clone: This sample also contains other DNA sequences that code for the same CDR3. The V gene is TRBV5-1, the J gene TRBJ2-5; D is uncertain. The CDR3 is made up of 13 amino acids. V was pared by 2 bases and J by 4 bases, with 9 bases between. Germline V gene lookup returns CDR1 SGHRS and CDR2 YFSETQ. DNA of the CDR3: TGCGCCAGCAGCTTAGGGTCTGGAGAGACCCAGTACTTC. Translation: CASSLGSGETQYF.

The chain carries TRBV7-9 and TRBJ2-7; possible D gene TRBD1, 5 bases. Germline V gene data show CDR1 as SEHNR and CDR2 as FQNEAQ (reference sequence). The CDR3 is 15 residues long. V lost 2 bases to trimming and J lost 2 bases, with 13 bases between them. The DNA for the CDR3 is TGTGCCAGCAGCTTACCCCAGGGTTCGACCTACGAGCAGTACTTC. This sequence encodes CASSLPQGSTYEQYF.

V usage is TRBV18 and J usage is TRBJ1-4; a weak D match, TRBD1 (6 bases). Germline loops: CDR1 KGHSH, CDR2 LQKENI. V gave up 2 bases and J gave up 7 bases, with 20 bases separating them. The CDR3 extends over 17 amino acids. The CDR3 protein is CASSPKNSGAGVEKLFF. The CDR3 DNA follows: TGTGCCAGCTCACCAAAGAATTCAGGGGCAGGAGTTGAAAAACTGTTTTTT. Supplemented by reference TRBV18 and TRBJ1-4, the full variable domain reads NAGVMQNPRHLVRRRGQEARLRCSPMKGHSHVYWYRQLPEEGLKFMVYLQKENIIDESGMPKERFSAEFPKEGPSILRIQQVVRGDSAAYFCASSPKNSGAGVEKLFFGSGTQLSVL.

The chain joins TRBV5-6 to TRBJ1-5, with 7 positions matching TRBD1. CDR3 length: 15 amino acids. From germline, CDR1 is SGHDT and CDR2 YYEEEE. V was pared by 3 bases and J by 3 bases, with 6 bases of the junction left unmatched. CDR3 sequence: CASSSQTGINQPQHF. The CDR3 nucleotides read TGTGCCAGCAGCTCCCAGACAGGGATCAATCAGCCCCAGCATTTT.

J is TRBJ1-2 and V is TRBV6-5; D is perhaps TRBD1 (5 bases). In germline, CDR1 is MNHEY, CDR2 SVGAGI. This CDR3 region has 11 residues. The V end was cut by 6 bases, the J end by 8 bases, with 10 bases between. CDR3 bases: TGTGCCAGCAGCCCAGGGTTCGGCTACACCTTC. This gives the protein CASSPGFGYTF.

The chain recombines TRBV4-2 with TRBJ2-5; 10 bases align to TRBD2. The V gene's germline CDR1 is LGHNA and CDR2 YNFKEQ. The J segment lost 1 base and the V segment lost 1 base, leaving 3 bases of the junction unmatched. CDR3 size: 16 residues. CDR3 sequence reads: CASSQVSGGAQETQYF. The CDR3 nucleotides are TGTGCCAGCAGCCAAGTGAGCGGGGGGGCCCAAGAGACCCAGTACTTC.

The chain employs TRBV6-1 and TRBJ1-1; D remains ambiguous. Trimming took 5 bases from V and 0 from J, leaving 10 bases between them. This CDR3 has 14 amino acids. Per the germline V gene, CDR1 is MNHNS and CDR2 is SASEGT. CDR3 bases: TGTGCCAGCAGTCCCGGGCTGATGAACACTGAAGCTTTCTTT. Protein: CASSPGLMNTEAFF.

The rearrangement links TRBV7-8 to TRBJ1-2; 9 positions match TRBD1. The length of the CDR3 is 14 residues. Germline values: CDR1 SGHVS, CDR2 FQNEAQ. The V and J ends lost 2 bases and 8 bases, in that order; junction bases with no gene match: 6. CDR3 residues: CASSLIQGAYGYTF. For the CDR3, the DNA is TGTGCCAGCAGCTTAATACAGGGGGCTTACGGCTACACCTTC.

J is TRBJ2-6 and V is TRBV6-5; D call uncertain. The germline V and J ends were trimmed by 10 bases and 1 base, with 8 bases remaining between them. CDR1 and CDR2 (germline): MNHEY, SVGAGI. This CDR3 has 13 amino acids. CDR3 DNA: TGTGCCACCCAGAGGTCTGGGGCCAACGTCCTGACTTTC. Its translation is CATQRSGANVLTF.

This chain joins TRBV5-4 and TRBJ2-7, with 13 nucleotides matching TRBD2. CDR1 and CDR2 from the germline V gene are SGHNT and YYREEE (reference sequence). V lost 5 bases, J lost 2 bases, and 4 bases stayed unmatched. There are 15 residues in the CDR3. CDR3 region: CASRPGTSGTYEQYF. As DNA, the CDR3 is TGTGCCAGCAGACCCGGGACTAGCGGGACCTACGAGCAGTACTTC.

The chain employs TRBV28 and TRBJ1-1, with 10 bases matching TRBD1. Trimming removed 6 bases from V and 4 bases from J; junction bases left unmatched: 5. The CDR3 extends over 14 amino acids. CDR1 MDHEN and CDR2 SYDVKM come from the germline V gene. CDR3 residues: CASSLDRGGTEAFF. CDR3 nucleotides: TGTGCCAGCAGCTTGGACAGGGGGGGCACTGAAGCTTTCTTT.

The V and J genes are TRBV9 and TRBJ2-7; D remains ambiguous. The CDR3 has 15 amino acids. V lost 0 bases and J 3 bases, leaving 13 bases between the germline ends. Germline V gives CDR1 SGDLS, CDR2 YYNGEE. In DNA form, the CDR3 reads TGTGCCAGCAGCGTAGGGAGTCTTCCCGACTACGAGCAGTACTTC. Amino acid sequence: CASSVGSLPDYEQYF. Looking up the rest from reference TRBV9 and TRBJ2-7 gives the full variable domain: DSGVTQTPKHLITATGQRVTLRCSPRSGDLSVYWYQQSLDQGLQFLIQYYNGEERAKGNILERFSAQQFPDLHSELNLSSLELGDSALYFCASSVGSLPDYEQYFGPGTRLTVT.

The chain carries TRBV9 and TRBJ1-2; D ambiguous. The CDR3 sequence is 13 residues long. V lost 4 bases and J 5 bases, leaving 12 bases between the germline ends. Looked up from germline, CDR1 is SGDLS and CDR2 is YYNGEE. CDR3: CASSPTGLYGYTF. The CDR3 region has the DNA TGTGCCAGCAGCCCGACCGGGTTATATGGCTACACCTTC.

The V call is TRBV18, the J call TRBJ2-1; 9 bases are a match to TRBD1. CDR1 is KGHSH and CDR2 is LQKENI in the germline V gene. Trimming removed 3 bases from V and 6 bases from J; junction bases left unmatched: 6. The CDR3 is made up of 15 amino acids. The CDR3 here is CASSPDRGFSNEQFF. Written as DNA, the CDR3 is TGTGCCAGCTCACCCGACAGGGGGTTTTCCAATGAGCAGTTCTTC.

About this clone: At one boundary the junction diverges from the germline segment, which might be a read error. This chain joins TRBV30 and TRBJ2-2; maybe TRBD2 (6 bases). Looked up from germline, CDR1 is GTSNPN and CDR2 is SVGIG (reference sequence). The CDR3 runs 14 residues. DNA for the CDR3: TGTGCCTGGAGCCCCGGGCACTACACCGGGGGGCTGTTTTTT. Its translation: CAWSPGHYTGGLFF.

The chain links TRBV7-2 to TRBJ2-7; a possible D gene is TRBD2 (6 bases). The CDR3 spans 16 residues. The V gene's germline CDR1 is SGHTA and CDR2 FQGNSA. Trimming pared 2 bases from V and 3 bases from J, leaving 17 bases between. CDR3 DNA: TGTGCCAGCAGCTTAAAGGTAGCGGTCGGATACTACGAGCAGTACTTC. Amino acid sequence: CASSLKVAVGYYEQYF.

V and J are TRBV5-4 and TRBJ2-7; TRBD1 matches at 7 bases. This CDR3 is 15 amino acids long. The trim removed 4 bases at V and 2 bases at J, leaving 9 bases unmatched. The germline gives CDR1 SGHNT, CDR2 YYREEE (reference sequence). The CDR3 DNA reads TGTGCCAGCAGCCCCAACAGGGGACCTACCTACGAGCAGTACTTC. This gives the protein CASSPNRGPTYEQYF.

The chain joins TRBV27 to TRBJ2-7; the match to TRBD2 covers 8 bases. The germline V gene encodes CDR1 MNHEY and CDR2 SMNVEV (reference sequence). The CDR3 is 16 residues long. The V and J ends lost 5 bases and 2 bases, in that order; junction bases with no gene match: 11. DNA of the CDR3: TGTGCCAGCAGTCCCACCCCGGGGGGGACCCCCTACGAGCAGTACTTC. Amino acid sequence: CASSPTPGGTPYEQYF.

This chain uses TRBV2 with TRBJ2-6; D is unresolved. V lost 6 bases to trimming and J lost 0 bases, with 9 bases between them. From germline, CDR1 is SNHLY and CDR2 FYNNEI. The length of the CDR3 is 15 residues. The CDR3 bases are TGTGCCAGCAGATCCCAAACCTCTGGGGCCAACGTCCTGACTTTC. Protein: CASRSQTSGANVLTF.

This clone was seen only once. The chain employs TRBV2 and TRBJ1-4, with 7 bases matching TRBD1. V lost 5 bases, J lost 8 bases, and 8 bases stayed unmatched. Germline values: CDR1 SNHLY, CDR2 FYNNEI. The CDR3 has 14 residues. As DNA, the CDR3 is TGTGCCAGCAGTCAACAGGGGTCGAAGGAAAAACTGTTTTTT. Encoded protein: CASSQQGSKEKLFF.

The chain carries TRBV6-5 and TRBJ1-1; TRBD1 agrees at 8 bases. CDR1 is MNHEY and CDR2 is SVGAGI in the germline V gene. CDR3 length: 16 amino acids. With V trimmed by 0 bases and J by 7 bases, 10 bases remained unmatched. Here the CDR3 reads CASSYSTHGDRLEAFF. The CDR3 region has the DNA TGTGCCAGCAGTTACTCGACGCATGGGGACAGGCTTGAAGCTTTCTTT.